This TCR beta chain was captured in a study of blood T cell repertoires in COVID-19. Overall study context: The cDNA or gDNA used as material had been derived from T cells, B-cell-depleted T cells, or PBMCs.

From germline, CDR1 is LGHNA and CDR2 YNFKEQ. This CDR3 has 13 residues. Trimming pared 0 bases from V and 0 bases from J, leaving 3 bases between. This table comes from immunoSEQ multiplex PCR, and its TCRdb copy is limited to in-frame clones, with some not included. Among more than 95,000 clones listed, around 85% were seen once. The gene calls are TRBV4-2 and TRBJ2-7; the D is unclear. Material for sequencing was peripheral blood. This receptor was taken from a woman of 80 years or more with active or convalescent COVID-19. The CDR3 is CASSQESSYEQYF. The CDR3 nucleotides are TGTGCCAGCAGCCAAGAGAGCTCCTACGAGCAGTACTTC.